This TCR beta chain was recorded in a study of blood T cell repertoires in COVID-19 (TCRdb year 2020). Describing the broader study: The collaborator samples originated in the United States, Italy and Spain and spanned the acute and convalescent phases of COVID-19. The prospective study material was composed of cDNA or gDNA derived from T cells, B-cell-depleted T cells, or PBMCs. Deeply sampled blood TCRbeta repertoires from subjects exposed to, actively infected with, or recovered from COVID-19 were included in the dataset. The repertoires were released in a freely available public database intended as a resource for research on the immune response to SARS-CoV-2. Samples were obtained from the ongoing ImmuneRACE study (first 160 participants) and from 1,000 to 1,500 subjects provided by 6 global collaborators. Sample metadata almost always included a de-identified subject ID, COVID-19 status, age in years and sex. Where available, HLA class I and class II types were obtained from metadata supplied by the sample provider rather than from assay-based typing.

The collaborating institutions used their own protocols to collect whole blood in K2EDTA tubes. For TCRbeta analysis, collaborators shipped samples as frozen whole blood, isolated PBMCs, or DNA extracted from either of those sample types. The full study reports these points: The amount of clinical and demographic metadata varied by source and participant and was provided uncurated.

The immunoSEQ Assay, a bias-controlled multiplex PCR, was used to amplify TCRbeta CDR3 regions from genomic DNA. The original pipeline was this. Nucleated cell counts per sample were estimated from amplification of reference gene primers within the assay. To quantify the absolute abundance of each unique TCRbeta CDR3 rearrangement, sequence reads were collapsed and filtered. For each sample, productive Simpson clonality was calculated by taking the square root of Simpson's diversity index across productive rearrangements. What TCRdb holds here is the immuneACCESS table cut down to in-frame rearrangements. Part of the clones is not present; checked against another copy, under half of the missing clones reflect an unresolved V gene, and the others are unexplained. The V and J calls and clone size come from that table; D and trimming were worked out from the DNA. This sample holds roughly 72,000 clones; around nine tenths were observed only once. The ten top clones hold roughly 19% of the sample.

A note on this clone: No antigen is known for it. Qualities for individual bases were not recorded, and no much larger clone is one base off.

From cysteine to phenylalanine, the CDR3 is 17 amino acids long. Only the CDR3 part of the read is kept: 51 bases, read in frame from the first base. The sequenced material came from peripheral blood. The TCR comes from a human donor in a cohort sampled during active COVID-19. The rearranged chain carries TRBV21-1 and TRBJ1-5. TRBV21-1 is an annotated pseudogene. The sequenced DNA: TGTGCCAGCAGCAAAGGGCGGGGGCTGCAAACTAATCAGCCCCAGCATTTT. Protein translation: CASSKGRGLQTNQPQHF.